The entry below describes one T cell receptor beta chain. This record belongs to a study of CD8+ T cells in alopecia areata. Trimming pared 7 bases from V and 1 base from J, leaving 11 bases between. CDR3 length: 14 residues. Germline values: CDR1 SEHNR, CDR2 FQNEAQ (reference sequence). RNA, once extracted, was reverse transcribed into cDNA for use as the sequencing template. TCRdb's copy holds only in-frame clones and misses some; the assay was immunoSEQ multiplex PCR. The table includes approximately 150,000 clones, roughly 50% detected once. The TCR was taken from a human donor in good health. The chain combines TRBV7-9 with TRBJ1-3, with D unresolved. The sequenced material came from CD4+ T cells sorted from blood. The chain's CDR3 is CASTLATSGNTIYF. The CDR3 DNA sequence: TGTGCCAGCACCCTAGCGACGTCTGGAAACACCATATATTTT.